This T cell receptor beta chain was recovered during a study of beta chain features in type 1 diabetes. CDR1 SGHTA and CDR2 FQGNSA come from the germline V gene. CDR3 length equals 15 residues. V shed 6 bases, J shed 2 bases, and the junction held 5 bases outside the gene matches. Regarding the study as a whole: Short templates might get an advantage during PCR, and this would be equal in patients and controls.

The whole isolated RNA underwent reverse transcription, so sequencing captured expressed TCRB transcripts. The method was immunoSEQ multiplex PCR; TCRdb's version includes in-frame clones alone and lacks a portion of them. The sample yields roughly 250,000 clones, approximately 70% seen once. As concerns this clone: Its antigen is as yet unknown.

Central memory, naive, regulatory and stem cell-like memory CD4+ cells were sorted by CD45RO/CCR7/CD25/CD127/CD95/CD27. The genes are TRBV7-2 and TRBJ2-3; TRBD2 matches 10 bases. Sample: naive CD4+ T cells from blood. The origin of this receptor is a man aged 30 to 39 in good health. The CDR3 region has the DNA TGTGCCAGCAGTCCTCTAGCGGGGGCCACAGATACGCAGTATTTT. It codes for CASSPLAGATDTQYF.